Listed below are T cell receptor beta chains from one sample, sequenced in a study of a mutant IDH1 vaccine in newly diagnosed glioma. Some clones are missing from TCRdb's copy, which holds only in-frame ones; the method was immunoSEQ multiplex PCR. The sample shows around 50,000 clones, approximately 88% of them seen only once. What these receptors recognize is not known. The source material was PBMCs, sampled from a glioma patient whose treatment included an IDH1 peptide vaccine. The source of these receptors is a woman in her thirties with glioma. Some clones in this sample may be carry-over from other donors' samples. Each CDR3 is given with its conserved first and last residue. The order of the fields is J gene, V gene, D gene, CDR3 length, clone size, CDR3 DNA, CDR3 protein. D genes are given only for firm matches. Clone size, where shown, is once, few, many, or a class for clones that have expanded.

TRBJ1-1,TRBV6-6,-,14,-,TGTGCCAGCAGTTACCCAGGGGAGAACACTGAAGCTTTCTTT,CASSYPGENTEAFF
TRBJ2-5,TRBV7-2,-,13,-,TGTGCCAGCAACTTGGGGGATTCCGAGACCCAGTACTTC,CASNLGDSETQYF
TRBJ1-1,TRBV7-2,-,12,few,TGTGCCAGCAGCTTCGGGAACACTGAAGCTTTCTTT,CASSFGNTEAFF
TRBJ2-7,TRBV10-3,-,14,-,TGTGCCATCAGTGAGCAAATAACAGGTCGCGAGCAGTACTTC,CAISEQITGREQYF
TRBJ2-7,TRBV6-5,-,14,-,TGTGCCAGCCAGGGTCCGGAAAGCTCCTACGAGCAGTACTTC,CASQGPESSYEQYF
TRBJ1-5,TRBV28,-,14,-,TGTGCCAGCAGTCCGCCGGGCTCCGGACAGCCCCAGCATTTT,CASSPPGSGQPQHF
TRBJ2-3,TRBV5-6,-,12,-,TGTGCCAGCAGCTTGATCACAGATACGCAGTATTTT,CASSLITDTQYF
TRBJ2-1,TRBV27,TRBD2,15,-,TGTGCCAGCAGTATCCTAGCGGGAGTCTCTAATGAGCAGTTCTTC,CASSILAGVSNEQFF
TRBJ2-1,TRBV29-1,TRBD1,15,-,TGCAGCGTTGAAGAAGGGCAGGGGGCACTTCCACGGGAGTTCTTC,CSVEEGQGALPREFF
TRBJ1-3,TRBV5-1,TRBD1,15,-,TGCGCCAGCAGCTTCAGGACAGGTCCTGGAAACACCATATATTTT,CASSFRTGPGNTIYF
TRBJ2-3,TRBV4-1,TRBD1,17,-,TGCGCCAGCAGCCAGGGGGGACAGGGGGTAGCATTCAGAACGCAGTATTTT,CASSQGGQGVAFRTQYF
TRBJ2-7,TRBV10-1,TRBD2,13,-,TGCGCCAGCAAGGGACTAGCGGGATACGAGCAGTACTTC,CASKGLAGYEQYF
TRBJ1-2,TRBV28,-,10,-,TGTGCCCGAAGATCGAGGGGCTACACCTTC,CARRSRGYTF
TRBJ2-1,TRBV7-9,TRBD2,17,-,TGTGCCAGCAGCTCTCTAGTTACTAGCGGGAGGGAGGATGAGCAGTTCTTC,CASSSLVTSGREDEQFF
TRBJ2-7,TRBV10-2,TRBD2,15,-,TGCGCCAGCAGTGAGAGGGGAGGGAAGAACTACGAGCAGTACTTC,CASSERGGKNYEQYF
TRBJ2-7,TRBV14,TRBD2,15,-,TGTGCCAGCAGCCCCCTAGCGGGAGGAGGTTACGAGCAGTACTTC,CASSPLAGGGYEQYF
TRBJ2-5,TRBV30,TRBD2,16,-,TGTGCCTGGAGTGTGGTAACGGGAGGGCCGGGGGAGACCCAGTACTTC,CAWSVVTGGPGETQYF
TRBJ1-1,TRBV6-5,-,12,-,TGTGCCAGCAGTTCCACAGGGACTGAAGCTTTCTTT,CASSSTGTEAFF